These 25 T cell receptor beta chains came from one sample sequenced in a study of CD8 T cells in Susac syndrome. Random hexamers served to reverse transcribe roughly 0.5 to 1 ug RNA. TCRdb used MiXCR to reprocess the immunoSEQ multiplex PCR reads, holding one entry per CDR3 protein. Among around 80,000 distinct CDR3 sequences listed, around 96% were seen once. The specimen sequenced was CD8+ T cells from PBMCs. These receptors originate from a human donor with Susac syndrome.

V is TRBV14 and J is TRBJ2-1; 7 bases are shared with TRBD1. This CDR3 spans 15 amino acids. Trimming removed 3 bases from V and 5 bases from J; junction bases left unmatched: 7. The germline V gene encodes CDR1 SGHDN and CDR2 FVKESK. CDR3 nucleotides: TGTGCCAGCAGCCACCTGACAGGGACAAACAATGAGCAGTTCTTC. This translates into CASSHLTGTNNEQFF.

The rearrangement uses TRBV27 and TRBJ2-7; 9 bases map to TRBD1. Per germline, CDR1 MNHEY and CDR2 SMNVEV (reference sequence). V trimming: 8 bases; J trimming: 2 bases; junction bases outside the gene matches: 4. The CDR3 spans 13 residues. CDR3 in DNA: TGTGCCAGCTGGGACAGGGATCCCTACGAGCAGTACTTC. Translated: CASWDRDPYEQYF.

A single count supports this clonotype. The genes are TRBV6-6 and TRBJ1-2, with D hard to call. Trimming pared 5 bases from V and 3 bases from J, leaving 10 bases between. Germline V gives CDR1 MNHNY, CDR2 SVGAGI (reference sequence). The CDR3 is 13 residues long. In DNA form, the CDR3 reads TGTGCCAGCAGTACAAGATGGGACTATGGCTACACCTTC. It is translated as CASSTRWDYGYTF.

The chain combines TRBV2 with TRBJ1-2, with a possible D match to TRBD1 (5 bases). Germline V CDR1 and CDR2: SNHLY, FYNNEI. This CDR3 spans 12 amino acids. Deletions cut 3 bases from V and 8 bases from J, with 10 bases between. The CDR3 protein is CASSDRVDGYTF. The CDR3 DNA reads as TGTGCCAGCAGTGACAGGGTAGACGGCTACACCTTC.

This clonotype was seen a single time. In nucleotides, the CDR3 is TGTGCCAGCAGCCAAGATATGACTAACCGGGATGAGCAGTTCTTC. Translation gives CASSQDMTNRDEQFF. The rearrangement uses TRBV3-1 and TRBJ2-1; TRBD2 is a possible D gene (5 bases). The CDR3 loop spans 15 amino acids. The germline gives CDR1 LGHDT, CDR2 YNNKEL (reference sequence). Trimming removed 0 bases at V and 8 bases at J, with 14 bases between.

The chain employs TRBV11-2 and TRBJ2-7; D perhaps matches TRBD1 (6 bases). The CDR3 is made up of 13 amino acids. Germline lookup yields CDR1 SGHAT and CDR2 FQNNGV. The V end was cut by 5 bases, the J end by 3 bases, with 11 bases between. CDR3 nucleotide sequence: TGTGCCAGCAGCGGCACAGGGAACTACGAGCAGTACGTC. It encodes CASSGTGNYEQYV.

This clonotype was seen only once. The chain links TRBV29-1 to TRBJ2-1, with 9 nucleotides matching TRBD1. The V segment lost 4 bases and the J segment 3 bases; nucleotides outside the gene matches: 1. The germline CDR1 and CDR2 sequences are SQVTM and ANQGSEA. This CDR3 spans 13 amino acids. The CDR3 region is CSVGDRVYNEQFF. In nucleotides, the CDR3 is TGCAGCGTTGGGGACAGGGTCTACAATGAGCAGTTCTTC.

V gene TRBV7-9 combines with J gene TRBJ1-1; TRBD1 agrees at 9 bases. This CDR3 is built from 18 residues. CDR1 and CDR2 (germline): SEHNR, FQNEAQ (reference sequence). V lost 5 bases and J lost 5; bases outside the gene matches: 18. The CDR3 bases are TGTGCCAGCAGCCTCCCCCGGGACAGGGAGGCAATGGAAACTGAAGCTTTCTTT. Amino acid sequence: CASSLPRDREAMETEAFF. The full variable domain, its missing parts supplied by reference TRBV7-9 and TRBJ1-1, is DTGVSQNPRHKITKRGQNVTFRCDPISEHNRLYWYRQTLGQGPEFLTYFQNEAQLEKSRLLSDRFSAERPKGSFSTLEIQRTEQGDSAMYLCASSLPRDREAMETEAFFGQGTRLTVV.

The chain couples TRBV9 to TRBJ2-1; the D is unclear. V lost 0 bases and J lost 10, with 8 bases in between. There are 12 residues in the CDR3. Germline CDR1 and CDR2: SGDLS and YYNGEE. The CDR3 is CASSVGDDEQFF. The DNA for the CDR3 is TGTGCCAGCAGCGTAGGGGATGACGAGCAGTTCTTC.

CDR3 in amino acids: CASGAREQFF. DNA for the CDR3: TGTGCCAGCGGGGCCCGTGAGCAGTTCTTC. This chain connects TRBV9 to TRBJ2-1; D perhaps matches TRBD1 (5 bases). The CDR3 runs 10 residues. Per the germline V gene, CDR1 is SGDLS and CDR2 is YYNGEE. V was clipped by 7 bases and J by 9 bases, with 8 bases between them.

This rearrangement joins TRBV9 to TRBJ1-5; D is possibly TRBD1 (6 bases). The V gene's germline CDR1 is SGDLS and CDR2 YYNGEE. The ends were cut back, 3 bases at V and 11 bases at J, with 15 bases in the middle. This CDR3 contains 13 residues. DNA of the CDR3: TGTGCCAGCAGCGCCGAGGGGGGTGGAGCCCAGCATTTT. Protein sequence: CASSAEGGGAQHF.

The V call is TRBV29-1, the J call TRBJ1-1; D uncertain. The germline V gene has CDR1 SQVTM and CDR2 ANQGSEA. The CDR3 extends over 11 amino acids. V lost 8 bases and J 7 bases, leaving 14 bases between the germline ends. Written as DNA, the CDR3 is TGCAGCTTCAGGCCCGCGAGTGAAGCTTTCTTT. It is translated as CSFRPASEAFF.

The V call is TRBV20-1, the J call TRBJ1-6, with 10 bases aligning to TRBD1. The V and J ends lost 0 bases and 10 bases, in that order; junction bases with no gene match: 12. Germline CDR1 is DFQATT and CDR2 is SNEGSKA (reference sequence). The CDR3 loop spans 17 amino acids. CDR3 in amino acids: CSARDLLTGGGRSPLHF. DNA of the CDR3: TGCAGTGCTAGAGATCTTTTGACAGGGGGCGGTAGGTCACCCCTCCACTTT.

The chain employs TRBV4-1 and TRBJ1-5, with unresolved D. Trimming removed 1 base at V and 8 bases at J, with 9 bases between. The CDR3 totals 13 residues. Germline V gene sequence: CDR1 MGHRA, CDR2 YSYEKL. CDR3 DNA sequence: TGCGCCAGCAGCCAAGTGGAGACGAAGCCCCAGCATTTT. Translating gives CASSQVETKPQHF.

This clonotype was observed a few times. The chain is built from TRBV5-4 and TRBJ1-1; D ambiguous. V shed 0 bases and J shed 6 bases, with 3 bases lying between them. The germline gives CDR1 SGHNT, CDR2 YYREEE (reference sequence). This CDR3 comprises 11 residues. Written as DNA, the CDR3 is TGTGCCAGCAGCTTGGGGGCTGAAGCTTTCTTT. Encoded protein: CASSLGAEAFF.

The rearrangement links TRBV12-3 or TRBV12-4 to TRBJ2-6; D remains ambiguous. The CDR3 consists of 15 residues. Trimming pared 8 bases from V and 0 bases from J, leaving 11 bases between. CDR3 bases: TGTGCCAGCGGATTCCCTATCTCTGGGGCCAACGTCCTGACTTTC. Translating gives CASGFPISGANVLTF.

The CDR3 DNA reads TGCGCCAGCAGCCAAGTCTCGGATTCACCCCTCCACTTT. This encodes CASSQVSDSPLHF. The J gene is TRBJ1-6, the V gene TRBV4-1; no clear D gene. Looked up from germline, CDR1 is MGHRA and CDR2 is YSYEKL. The CDR3 contains 13 residues. Trimming removed 1 base at V and 8 bases at J, with 6 bases between.

CDR3 residues: CSVAGQGFEQYF. The CDR3 nucleotides read TGCAGCGTTGCGGGACAGGGGTTCGAGCAGTACTTC. This rearrangement joins TRBV29-1 to TRBJ2-7, with 10 bases aligning to TRBD1. Trimming at V came to 4 bases and at J to 6 bases, leaving 3 bases not matched to a gene. The germline V gene has CDR1 SQVTM and CDR2 ANQGSEA. The CDR3 is 12 amino acids.

This rearrangement joins TRBV2 to TRBJ2-1; no definite D call. This CDR3 spans 13 amino acids. V was trimmed by 5 bases and J by 6 bases, leaving 11 bases between them. Germline CDR1 is SNHLY and CDR2 is FYNNEI. The CDR3 spells CASSFLLPNEQFF. The CDR3 nucleotides are TGTGCCAGCAGTTTCCTCCTCCCCAATGAGCAGTTCTTC.

The J gene is TRBJ2-5, the V gene TRBV20-1; D not resolved. V lost 4 bases, J lost 0 bases, and 9 bases lay in between. Germline V gene sequence: CDR1 DFQATT, CDR2 SNEGSKA (reference sequence). This CDR3 contains 13 residues. The CDR3 region has the DNA TGCAGTGCTACTGGATCGGACCAAGAGACCCAGTACTTC. This sequence encodes CSATGSDQETQYF.

The V gene is TRBV6-5, the J gene TRBJ2-1; the D is unclear. The germline CDR1 and CDR2 sequences are MNHEY and SVGAGI. V was trimmed by 2 bases and J by 0 bases, leaving 5 bases between them. The CDR3 totals 14 residues. The CDR3 region has the DNA TGTGCCAGCAGTTACAAGAGCTCCTACAATGAGCAGTTCTTC. Protein sequence: CASSYKSSYNEQFF.

The chain joins TRBV15 to TRBJ2-3, with D possibly matching TRBD1 (7 bases). V was cut by 5 bases and J by 8 bases, with 23 bases left in between. The CDR3 runs to 16 residues. Germline V gene lookup returns CDR1 LNHNV and CDR2 YYDKDF (reference sequence). The CDR3 here is CATSRGSGGPWSTQYF. Written as DNA, the CDR3 is TGTGCCACCAGCCGGGGGTCAGGGGGTCCCTGGAGTACGCAGTATTTT.

The chain links TRBV18 to TRBJ2-5; D unresolved. The CDR3 runs to 16 residues. Germline-derived CDR1 and CDR2 are KGHSH and LQKENI. Trimming removed 3 bases from V and 3 bases from J, with 17 bases in between. CDR3 amino acids: CASSPGPTGGKETQYF. For the CDR3, the DNA is TGTGCCAGCTCACCGGGTCCAACGGGTGGAAAAGAGACCCAGTACTTC. The full variable domain, its missing parts supplied by reference TRBV18 and TRBJ2-5, is NAGVMQNPRHLVRRRGQEARLRCSPMKGHSHVYWYRQLPEEGLKFMVYLQKENIIDESGMPKERFSAEFPKEGPSILRIQQVVRGDSAAYFCASSPGPTGGKETQYFGPGTRLLVL.

The chain has TRBV7-3 and TRBJ2-3; possible D gene TRBD1, 6 bases. CDR1 and CDR2 (germline): SGHTA, FQGTGA. Trimming shortened V by 4 bases and J by 0 bases, and 14 bases separated the two germline ends. The CDR3 has 16 residues. The CDR3 sequence: CASSSPRTESTDTQYF. DNA for the CDR3: TGTGCCAGCAGCTCCCCTCGGACAGAAAGCACAGATACGCAGTATTTT.

The chain is built from TRBV14 and TRBJ2-3, with a possible D match to TRBD2 (6 bases). Trimming cost V 5 bases and J 2 bases, with 14 bases left between them. In germline, CDR1 is SGHDN, CDR2 FVKESK. The CDR3 is made up of 15 amino acids. CDR3 loop: CASSFETGVTDTQYF. The CDR3 DNA reads TGTGCCAGCAGCTTCGAAACGGGGGTCACAGATACGCAGTATTTT.